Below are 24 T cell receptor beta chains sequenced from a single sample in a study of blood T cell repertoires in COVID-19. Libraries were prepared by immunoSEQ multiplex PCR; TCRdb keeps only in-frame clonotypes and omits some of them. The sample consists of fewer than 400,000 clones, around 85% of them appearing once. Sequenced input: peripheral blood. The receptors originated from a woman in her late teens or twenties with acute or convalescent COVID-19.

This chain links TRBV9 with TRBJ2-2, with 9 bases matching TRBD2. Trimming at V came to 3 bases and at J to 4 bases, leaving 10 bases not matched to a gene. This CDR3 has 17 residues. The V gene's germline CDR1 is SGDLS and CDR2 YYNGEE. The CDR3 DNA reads TGTGCCAGCAGCGCCCCCGCGGGGGGGAGCGGCACCGGGGAGCTGTTTTTT. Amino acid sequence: CASSAPAGGSGTGELFF.

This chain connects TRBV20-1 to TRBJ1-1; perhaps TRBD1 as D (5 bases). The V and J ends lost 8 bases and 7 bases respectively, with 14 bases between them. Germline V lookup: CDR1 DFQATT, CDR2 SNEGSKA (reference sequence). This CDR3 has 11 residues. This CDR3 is CSTGGGDEAFF. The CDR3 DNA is TGCAGTACTGGCGGAGGGGATGAAGCTTTCTTT.

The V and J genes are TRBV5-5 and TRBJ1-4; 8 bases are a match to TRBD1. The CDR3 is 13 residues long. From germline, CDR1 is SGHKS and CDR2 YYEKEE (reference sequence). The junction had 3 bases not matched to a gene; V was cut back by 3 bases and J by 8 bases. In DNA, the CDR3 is TGTGCCAGCAGCTCAGGGGGCTGGGAAAAACTGTTTTTT. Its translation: CASSSGGWEKLFF.

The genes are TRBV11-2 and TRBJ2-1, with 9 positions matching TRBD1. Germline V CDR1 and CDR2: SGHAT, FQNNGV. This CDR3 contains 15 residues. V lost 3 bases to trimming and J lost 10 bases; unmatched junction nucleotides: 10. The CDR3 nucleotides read TGTGCCAGCAGCTTCACCGGGACAGGGCGTTCGGAGCAGTTCTTC. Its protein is CASSFTGTGRSEQFF.

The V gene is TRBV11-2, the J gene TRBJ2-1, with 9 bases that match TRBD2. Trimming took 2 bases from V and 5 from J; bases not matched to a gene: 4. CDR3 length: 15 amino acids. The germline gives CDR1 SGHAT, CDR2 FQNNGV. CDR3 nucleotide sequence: TGTGCCAGCAGCTTAATAGCGGGAGCAGACAATGAGCAGTTCTTC. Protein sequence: CASSLIAGADNEQFF.

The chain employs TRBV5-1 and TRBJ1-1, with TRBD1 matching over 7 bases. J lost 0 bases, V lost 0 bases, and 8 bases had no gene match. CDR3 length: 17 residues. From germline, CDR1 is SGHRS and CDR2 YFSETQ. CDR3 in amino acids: CASSLAGRGRLNTEAFF. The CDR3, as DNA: TGCGCCAGCAGCTTGGCCGGGAGGGGGCGCCTGAACACTGAAGCTTTCTTT.

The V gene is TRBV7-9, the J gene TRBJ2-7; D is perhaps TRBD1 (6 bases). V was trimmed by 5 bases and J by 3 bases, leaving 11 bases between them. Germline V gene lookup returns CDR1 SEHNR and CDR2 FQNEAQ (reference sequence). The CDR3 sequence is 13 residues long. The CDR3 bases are TGTGCCAGCAGCCCCCGGGACAACTACGAGCAGTACTTC. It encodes CASSPRDNYEQYF.

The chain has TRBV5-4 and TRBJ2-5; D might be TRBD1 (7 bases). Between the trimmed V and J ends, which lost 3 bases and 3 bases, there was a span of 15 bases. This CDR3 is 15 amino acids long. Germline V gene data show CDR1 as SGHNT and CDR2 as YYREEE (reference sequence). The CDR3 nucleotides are TGTGCCAGCAGCTCCCCGGGGGACAGAAAAGAGACCCAGTACTTC. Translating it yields CASSSPGDRKETQYF.

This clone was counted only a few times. In DNA form, the CDR3 reads TGTGCCAGCAGTTTGCGGACAGAAGGCTACACCTTC. Translated, it gives CASSLRTEGYTF. The J gene is TRBJ1-2, the V gene TRBV28; TRBD1 might be the D (6 bases). The CDR3 loop spans 12 amino acids. V was trimmed by 3 bases and J by 8 bases, leaving 10 bases between them. Germline loops: CDR1 MDHEN, CDR2 SYDVKM.

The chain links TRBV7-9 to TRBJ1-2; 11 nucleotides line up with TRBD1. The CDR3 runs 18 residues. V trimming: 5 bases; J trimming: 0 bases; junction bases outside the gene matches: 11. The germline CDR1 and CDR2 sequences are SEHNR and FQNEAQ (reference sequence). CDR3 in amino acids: CASSPTTPGQGANYGYTF. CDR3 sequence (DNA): TGTGCCAGCAGCCCAACTACTCCGGGACAGGGGGCTAACTATGGCTACACCTTC.

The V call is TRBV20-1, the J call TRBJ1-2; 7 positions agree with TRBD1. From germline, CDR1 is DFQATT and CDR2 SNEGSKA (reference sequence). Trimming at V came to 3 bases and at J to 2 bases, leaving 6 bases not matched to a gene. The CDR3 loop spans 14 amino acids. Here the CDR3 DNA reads TGCAGTGCTAGTGAGGGGGCGAGCAACTATGGCTACACCTTC. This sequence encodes CSASEGASNYGYTF.

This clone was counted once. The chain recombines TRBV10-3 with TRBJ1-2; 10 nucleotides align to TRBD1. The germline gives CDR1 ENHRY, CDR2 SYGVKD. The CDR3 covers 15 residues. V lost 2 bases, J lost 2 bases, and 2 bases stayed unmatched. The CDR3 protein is CAISEGTGDNYGYTF. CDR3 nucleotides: TGTGCCATCAGTGAGGGGACAGGGGACAACTATGGCTACACCTTC.

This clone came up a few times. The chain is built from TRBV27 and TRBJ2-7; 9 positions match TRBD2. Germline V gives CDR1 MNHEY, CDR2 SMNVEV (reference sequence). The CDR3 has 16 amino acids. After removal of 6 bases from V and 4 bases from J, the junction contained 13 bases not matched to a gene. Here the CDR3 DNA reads TGTGCCAGCAGCCTTGTTGGAGCGGGGGGACTTTACGAGCAGTACTTC. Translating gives CASSLVGAGGLYEQYF.

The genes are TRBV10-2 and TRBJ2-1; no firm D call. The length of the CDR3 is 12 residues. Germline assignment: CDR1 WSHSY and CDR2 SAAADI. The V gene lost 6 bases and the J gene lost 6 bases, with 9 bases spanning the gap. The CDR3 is CASRSLVNEQFF. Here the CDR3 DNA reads TGCGCCAGCAGATCTTTAGTCAATGAGCAGTTCTTC.

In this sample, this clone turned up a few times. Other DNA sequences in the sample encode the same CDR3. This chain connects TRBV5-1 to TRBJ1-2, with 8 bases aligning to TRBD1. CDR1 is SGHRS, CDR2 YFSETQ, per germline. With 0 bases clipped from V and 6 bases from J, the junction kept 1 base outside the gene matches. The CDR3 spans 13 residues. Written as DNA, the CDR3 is TGCGCCAGCAGCTTGGGACAGGGGAATGGCTACACCTTC. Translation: CASSLGQGNGYTF.

DNA of the CDR3: TGCAGCGTTGAAGATGCAGGGCAAACAGATACGCAGTATTTT. It translates to CSVEDAGQTDTQYF. The chain employs TRBV29-1 and TRBJ2-3; a weak D match, TRBD1 (5 bases). CDR3 length: 14 amino acids. Germline CDR1 reads SQVTM; CDR2 reads ANQGSEA. Trimming took 0 bases from V and 3 from J, leaving 10 bases between them.

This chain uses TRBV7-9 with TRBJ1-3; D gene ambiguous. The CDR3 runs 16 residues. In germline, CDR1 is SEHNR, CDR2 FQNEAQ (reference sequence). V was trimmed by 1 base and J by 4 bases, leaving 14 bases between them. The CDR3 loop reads CASSLGSGSPGNTIYF. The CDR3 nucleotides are TGTGCCAGCAGCTTAGGAAGCGGCAGCCCGGGAAACACCATATATTTT.

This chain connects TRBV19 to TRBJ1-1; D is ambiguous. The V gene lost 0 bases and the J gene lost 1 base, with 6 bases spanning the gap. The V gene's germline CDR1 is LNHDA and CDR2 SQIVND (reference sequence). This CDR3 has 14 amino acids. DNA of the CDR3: TGTGCCAGTAGTATAGATCGGGAGAACACTGAAGCTTTCTTT. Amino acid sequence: CASSIDRENTEAFF.

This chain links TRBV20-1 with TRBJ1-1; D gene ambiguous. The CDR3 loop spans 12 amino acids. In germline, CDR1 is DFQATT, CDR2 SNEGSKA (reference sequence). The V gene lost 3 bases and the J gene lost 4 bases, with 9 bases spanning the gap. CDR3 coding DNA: TGCAGTGCTAGTCTTGGCGGCACTGAAGCTTTCTTT. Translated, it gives CSASLGGTEAFF.

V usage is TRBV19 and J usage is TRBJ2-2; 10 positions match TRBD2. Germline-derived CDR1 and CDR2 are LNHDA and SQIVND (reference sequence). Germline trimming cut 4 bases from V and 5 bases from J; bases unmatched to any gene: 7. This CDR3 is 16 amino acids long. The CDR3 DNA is TGTGCCAGTAGTAGAGCCGGGACTAGCGCGACCGGGGAGCTGTTTTTT. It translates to CASSRAGTSATGELFF.

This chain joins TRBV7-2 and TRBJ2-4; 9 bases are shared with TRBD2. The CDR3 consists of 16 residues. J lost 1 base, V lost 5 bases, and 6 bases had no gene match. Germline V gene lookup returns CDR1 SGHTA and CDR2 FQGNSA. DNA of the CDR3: TGTGCCAGCAGCCGCGGGGGGGCAGGGGCCAAAAACATTCAGTACTTC. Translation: CASSRGGAGAKNIQYF. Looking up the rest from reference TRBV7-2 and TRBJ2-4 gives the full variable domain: GAGVSQSPSNKVTEKGKDVELRCDPISGHTALYWYRQSLGQGLEFLIYFQGNSAPDKSGLPSDRFSAERTGGSVSTLTIQRTQQEDSAVYLCASSRGGAGAKNIQYFGAGTRLSVL.

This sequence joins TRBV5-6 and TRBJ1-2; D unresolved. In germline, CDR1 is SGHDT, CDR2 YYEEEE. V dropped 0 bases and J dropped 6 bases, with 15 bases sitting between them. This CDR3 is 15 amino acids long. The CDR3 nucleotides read TGTGCCAGCAGCTTGGAGTGGCGGCCCGGCCATGGCTACACCTTC. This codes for CASSLEWRPGHGYTF.

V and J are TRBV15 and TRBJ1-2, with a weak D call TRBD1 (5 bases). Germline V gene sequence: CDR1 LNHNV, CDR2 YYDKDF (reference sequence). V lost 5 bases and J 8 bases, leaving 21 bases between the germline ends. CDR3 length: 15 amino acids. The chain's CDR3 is CATSDGQGHLQGYTF. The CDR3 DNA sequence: TGTGCCACCAGCGACGGGCAGGGTCACCTACAAGGCTACACCTTC.

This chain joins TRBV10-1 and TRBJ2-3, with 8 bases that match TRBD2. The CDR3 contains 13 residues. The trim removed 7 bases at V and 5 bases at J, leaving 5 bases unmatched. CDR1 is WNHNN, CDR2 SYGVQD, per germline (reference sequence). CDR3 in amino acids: CASTGGGGDTQYF. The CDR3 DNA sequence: TGCGCCAGCACCGGGGGGGGTGGAGATACGCAGTATTTT.